Each of the 23 T cell receptor beta chains below was sequenced from the same sample in a study of control samples from healthy donors and cancer patients. Clones were read by immunoSEQ multiplex PCR, and TCRdb kept only the in-frame ones, dropping some. This table has some 130,000 clones, 80% to 95% appearing once. The sequenced sample was blood. Receptors originate from a man aged 40-50 years in good health.

The V and J genes are TRBV11-2 and TRBJ2-6; D is tentatively TRBD1 or TRBD2 (6 bases each). CDR1 is SGHAT and CDR2 is FQNNGV in the germline V gene. Between the trimmed V and J ends, which lost 5 bases and 1 base, there was a span of 12 bases. This CDR3 spans 16 amino acids. The DNA for the CDR3 is TGTGCCAGCAGCCGGTTAGGGGGGTCTGGGGCCAACGTCCTGACTTTC. It codes for CASSRLGGSGANVLTF.

This clone was recorded once. This sequence joins TRBV3-1 (or the pseudogene TRBV3-2) and TRBJ2-3; 7 bases agree with TRBD2. Germline V lookup: CDR1 LGHDT, CDR2 YNNKEL (reference sequence). CDR3 length: 15 amino acids. V lost 6 bases to trimming and J lost 6 bases; unmatched junction nucleotides: 12. CDR3 protein: CASSRSGSLGDTQYF. In nucleotides, the CDR3 is TGTGCCAGCAGTCGTAGCGGGTCCTTAGGGGATACGCAGTATTTT.

The chain uses TRBV7-2 and TRBJ1-1, with a weak D call TRBD1 (5 bases). The germline CDR1 and CDR2 sequences are SGHTA and FQGNSA. V lost 0 bases, J lost 4 bases, and 15 bases lay in between. CDR3 length equals 16 residues. The CDR3 bases are TGTGCCAGCAGCTTAGCGCTAGGGGCAGGGACCACTGAAGCTTTCTTT. Protein product: CASSLALGAGTTEAFF.

V gene TRBV5-5 combines with J gene TRBJ2-3; 12 bases align to TRBD2. V lost 4 bases and J lost 5; bases outside the gene matches: 8. The CDR3 runs to 16 residues. Germline assignment: CDR1 SGHKS and CDR2 YYEKEE (reference sequence). The CDR3 nucleotides are TGTGCCAGCAGCCCCGGACTAGCGGGGACGGGAGATACGCAGTATTTT. It yields the protein CASSPGLAGTGDTQYF.

This clone came up once. V is TRBV2 and J is TRBJ1-6, with a weak D call TRBD1 (5 bases). The CDR3 has 15 residues. The germline CDR1 and CDR2 sequences are SNHLY and FYNNEI. The V gene lost 5 bases and the J gene lost 9 bases, with 17 bases spanning the gap. The CDR3 coding sequence is TGTGCCAGCAGTCCGTTCCCACCGGGGGGTTCACCCCTCCACTTT. Translating gives CASSPFPPGGSPLHF.

The gene calls are TRBV18 and TRBJ1-4; tentatively, D is TRBD1 (5 bases). CDR3 length equals 13 residues. Germline lookup yields CDR1 KGHSH and CDR2 LQKENI. Trimming pared 2 bases from V and 8 bases from J, leaving 9 bases between. The CDR3 nucleotides read TGTGCCAGCTCACCAAGGGGCGGGGAAAAACTGTTTTTT. Residues: CASSPRGGEKLFF.

The chain uses TRBV9 and TRBJ2-3; TRBD2 matches 7 bases. Germline values: CDR1 SGDLS, CDR2 YYNGEE. The CDR3 spans 15 residues. V trimming: 0 bases; J trimming: 2 bases; junction bases outside the gene matches: 3. The CDR3 sequence: CASSVGGGSTDTQYF. CDR3 coding DNA: TGTGCCAGCAGCGTAGGCGGGGGATCCACAGATACGCAGTATTTT.

The V and J genes are TRBV5-1 and TRBJ2-1; D not resolved. The CDR3 totals 15 residues. Trimming removed 3 bases from V and 1 base from J, with 11 bases in between. In germline, CDR1 is SGHRS, CDR2 YFSETQ. The CDR3 nucleotides read TGCGCCAGCAGCTGGGCCGAGTCGTCCTACAATGAGCAGTTCTTC. It translates to CASSWAESSYNEQFF.

The chain uses TRBV30 and TRBJ2-2, with 11 bases lining up with TRBD1. From germline, CDR1 is GTSNPN and CDR2 SVGIG (reference sequence). The junction had 11 bases not matched to a gene; V was cut back by 1 base and J by 4 bases. The CDR3 is made up of 18 amino acids. CDR3 residues: CAWSGGTGGVRVTGELFF. The CDR3 nucleotides read TGTGCCTGGAGTGGCGGGACAGGGGGAGTTCGGGTCACCGGGGAGCTGTTTTTT.

As DNA, the CDR3 is TGTGCCAGCAGCTTAAAAGGGCCCGTCACAGATACGCAGTATTTT. This gives the protein CASSLKGPVTDTQYF. The rearrangement links TRBV13 to TRBJ2-3; D call uncertain. The CDR3 has 15 amino acids. Trimming took off 2 bases at V and 2 bases at J, with 11 bases between the two ends. From germline, CDR1 is PRHDT and CDR2 FYEKMQ (reference sequence).

The V call is TRBV30, the J call TRBJ2-7; 9 bases are a match to TRBD2. Germline trimming cut 1 base from V and 5 bases from J; bases unmatched to any gene: 6. The CDR3 is 14 amino acids. Germline V lookup: CDR1 GTSNPN, CDR2 SVGIG (reference sequence). In DNA form, the CDR3 reads TGTGCCTGGAGTGGAGGCGGGGGGGCAGACGAGCAGTACTTC. It yields the protein CAWSGGGGADEQYF. Using reference TRBV30 and TRBJ2-7 for the parts outside the CDR3, the full variable domain is SQTIHQWPATLVQPVGSPLSLECTVEGTSNPNLYWYRQAAGRGLQLLFYSVGIGQISSEVPQNLSASRPQDRQFILSSKKLLLSDSGFYLCAWSGGGGADEQYFGPGTRLTVT.

The rearrangement links TRBV5-1 to TRBJ2-1; TRBD1 matches 11 bases. Trimming removed 4 bases from V and 3 bases from J; junction bases left unmatched: 3. The germline V gene has CDR1 SGHRS and CDR2 YFSETQ. This CDR3 contains 15 residues. CDR3 in DNA: TGCGCCAGCAGCCAGGGACAGGGGGGCTACAATGAGCAGTTCTTC. It translates to CASSQGQGGYNEQFF.

The rearrangement joins TRBV4-1 to TRBJ2-3, with TRBD1 matching 7 bases. The V gene's germline CDR1 is MGHRA and CDR2 YSYEKL. There are 13 residues in the CDR3. The junction had 0 bases not matched to a gene; V was cut back by 1 base and J by 5 bases. CDR3 sequence reads: CASSQGQGDTQYF. For the CDR3, the DNA is TGCGCCAGCAGCCAAGGACAGGGAGATACGCAGTATTTT.

This chain connects TRBV6-5 to TRBJ1-2; D is uncertain. The CDR3 has 15 residues. V gave up 6 bases and J gave up 0 bases, with 14 bases separating them. CDR1 and CDR2 (germline): MNHEY, SVGAGI. The CDR3 DNA follows: TGTGCCAGCAGAAGGAGGACCGTAACTAACTATGGCTACACCTTC. It codes for CASRRRTVTNYGYTF.

The chain has TRBV27 and TRBJ1-1; weak D call: TRBD1 (5 bases). The CDR3 runs to 15 residues. V shed 2 bases and J shed 3 bases, with 13 bases lying between them. Germline assignment: CDR1 MNHEY and CDR2 SMNVEV (reference sequence). CDR3 protein: CASSLMFGGDTEAFF. CDR3 DNA: TGTGCCAGCAGTTTAATGTTTGGAGGGGACACTGAAGCTTTCTTT.

This clone was seen a few times. The rearrangement uses TRBV4-2 and TRBJ1-3; TRBD1 aligns across 9 bases. The germline V gene has CDR1 LGHNA and CDR2 YNFKEQ. The J segment lost 0 bases and the V segment lost 1 base, leaving 10 bases of the junction unmatched. The CDR3 covers 19 residues. The CDR3 sequence is CASSQGRGTGHLSGNTIYF. The CDR3 DNA is TGTGCCAGCAGCCAAGGGAGGGGGACAGGGCACCTCTCTGGAAACACCATATATTTT.

The J gene is TRBJ1-2, the V gene TRBV27; D might be TRBD1 (5 bases). The CDR3 length is 13 residues. The germline V gene encodes CDR1 MNHEY and CDR2 SMNVEV (reference sequence). Trimming removed 5 bases from V and 8 bases from J, with 15 bases in between. CDR3 coding DNA: TGTGCCAGCAGTCCCAGGGCTCCGAGCGGCTACACCTTC. This gives the protein CASSPRAPSGYTF.

The chain uses TRBV11-2 and TRBJ2-3, with TRBD2 matching over 11 bases. Germline values: CDR1 SGHAT, CDR2 FQNNGV. CDR3 length equals 18 residues. The V segment lost 3 bases and the J segment 0 bases; nucleotides outside the gene matches: 8. CDR3: CASSFPSSGGTSTDTQYF. CDR3 in DNA: TGTGCCAGCAGCTTCCCTTCTAGCGGGGGGACTAGCACAGATACGCAGTATTTT. Combining the CDR3 with reference TRBV11-2 and TRBJ2-3 gives the whole variable domain EAGVAQSPRYKIIEKRQSVAFWCNPISGHATLYWYQQILGQGPKLLIQFQNNGVVDDSQLPKDRFSAERLKGVDSTLKIQPAKLEDSAVYLCASSFPSSGGTSTDTQYFGPGTRLTVL.

This chain uses TRBV2 with TRBJ2-1; D not certain. V gave up 5 bases and J gave up 3 bases, with 8 bases separating them. The CDR3 has 13 amino acids. Looked up from germline, CDR1 is SNHLY and CDR2 is FYNNEI. CDR3 loop: CASSYAGYNEQFF. In DNA form, the CDR3 reads TGTGCCAGCAGTTACGCTGGCTACAATGAGCAGTTCTTC.

V usage is TRBV2 and J usage is TRBJ1-5; weak D call: TRBD1 (5 bases). V was shortened by 8 bases and J by 4 bases, with 15 bases between the two germline ends. CDR1 and CDR2 from the germline V gene are SNHLY and FYNNEI. The CDR3 has 14 residues. CDR3 region: CASSVRQQNQPQHF. CDR3 sequence (DNA): TGTGCCAGCTCAGTGAGACAGCAGAATCAGCCCCAGCATTTT.

The chain combines TRBV5-1 with TRBJ2-7, with 7 nucleotides matching TRBD2. CDR3 length: 13 amino acids. V was pared by 2 bases and J by 7 bases, with 6 bases of the junction left unmatched. The V gene's germline CDR1 is SGHRS and CDR2 YFSETQ. Written as DNA, the CDR3 is TGCGCCAGCAGCTTAGCGGGGAGCGAAGAGCAGTACTTC. This sequence encodes CASSLAGSEEQYF.

This chain links TRBV21-1 with TRBJ1-3; the table calls TRBD1, which could not be checked here. TRBV21-1 has pseudogene status. This CDR3 is 19 amino acids long. As DNA, the CDR3 is TGTGCCAGCAGCTTCCCCGGGACAGGGACAAATCTCTCTGGAAACACCATATATTTT. Its translation is CASSFPGTGTNLSGNTIYF.

This clone was recorded once. The chain recombines TRBV11-2 with TRBJ2-4; no clear D. The CDR3 has 12 residues. The V end was cut by 6 bases, the J end by 13 bases, with 16 bases between. Germline assignment: CDR1 SGHAT and CDR2 FQNNGV. The CDR3 region is CASSSLPGAQYF. CDR3 coding DNA: TGTGCCAGCAGTTCATTACCGGGCGCCCAGTACTTC.